One and the same sample provided the 28 T cell receptor beta chains below, sequenced in a study of T cells in pancreatic ductal adenocarcinoma. Selected pancreatic ductal adenocarcinoma patients had undergone surgery without neoadjuvant therapy. Produced via immunoSEQ multiplex PCR; TCRdb's table is partial and in-frame only. This sample has around 15,000 clones, with about 93% found just once. The material sequenced was PBMCs. The receptors were sampled from a human donor with pancreatic ductal adenocarcinoma.

The chain uses TRBV5-1 and TRBJ2-5; TRBD2 agrees at 7 bases. The end of the DNA fits TRBJ2-7 better, so the J call may be wrong. Germline V gene sequence: CDR1 SGHRS, CDR2 YFSETQ. This CDR3 spans 15 amino acids. This chain's CDR3 is CASTSGEGRSYEQYF. The DNA for the CDR3 is TGCGCCAGCACCTCTGGGGAGGGGCGCTCCTACGAGCAGTACTTC.

The V gene is TRBV11-3, the J gene TRBJ2-5; D unresolved. Germline assignment: CDR1 SGHNT and CDR2 YENEEA. This CDR3 is 17 amino acids long. The V gene lost 5 bases and the J gene lost 4 bases, with 23 bases spanning the gap. CDR3 sequence reads: CASSPGAIGPGVETQYF. CDR3 sequence (DNA): TGTGCCAGCAGCCCCGGAGCCATCGGACCTGGGGTAGAGACCCAGTACTTC.

The rearrangement joins TRBV5-4 to TRBJ1-2, with TRBD1 matching over 10 bases. V gave up 1 base and J gave up 3 bases; unmatched junction bases: 3. In germline, CDR1 is SGHNT, CDR2 YYREEE (reference sequence). The CDR3 consists of 15 residues. This CDR3 reads CASSLSGTGDYGYTF. CDR3 nucleotide sequence: TGTGCCAGCAGCTTGTCCGGGACAGGGGACTATGGCTACACCTTC.

The rearrangement uses TRBV2 and TRBJ1-2, with TRBD1 matching over 9 bases. The CDR3 loop spans 14 amino acids. From germline, CDR1 is SNHLY and CDR2 FYNNEI. Trimming removed 8 bases from V and 8 bases from J; junction bases left unmatched: 12. CDR3 loop: CASGLQGAQSGYTF. The DNA of the CDR3 is TGTGCCAGCGGCCTACAGGGGGCGCAAAGCGGCTACACCTTC. The complete variable domain, with remaining parts taken from reference TRBV2 and TRBJ1-2, reads EPEVTQTPSHQVTQMGQEVILRCVPISNHLYFYWYRQILGQKVEFLVSFYNNEISEKSEIFDDQFSVERPDGSNFTLKIRSTKLEDSAMYFCASGLQGAQSGYTFGSGTRLTVV.

The rearrangement uses TRBV7-9 and TRBJ2-2; TRBD1 or TRBD2 may be the D gene (5 bases each). Germline V gene lookup returns CDR1 SEHNR and CDR2 FQNEAQ (reference sequence). The V end was cut by 1 base, the J end by 1 base, with 19 bases between. The CDR3 totals 19 residues. As DNA, the CDR3 is TGTGCCAGCAGCTTAGTAGGGTCTCTCGGGGCGGAGAACACCGGGGAGCTGTTTTTT. This encodes CASSLVGSLGAENTGELFF. Full variable domain (rest looked up from reference TRBV7-9 and TRBJ2-2): DTGVSQNPRHKITKRGQNVTFRCDPISEHNRLYWYRQTLGQGPEFLTYFQNEAQLEKSRLLSDRFSAERPKGSFSTLEIQRTEQGDSAMYLCASSLVGSLGAENTGELFFGEGSRLTVL.

J is TRBJ2-5 and V is TRBV6-1; D remains ambiguous. This CDR3 region has 16 residues. Trimming left V 0 bases short and J 0 bases short, with 11 bases between. Looked up from germline, CDR1 is MNHNS and CDR2 is SASEGT. The CDR3 reads CASSEATSQYQETQYF. Here the CDR3 DNA reads TGTGCCAGCAGTGAAGCTACGTCTCAGTACCAAGAGACCCAGTACTTC.

V gene TRBV27 combines with J gene TRBJ2-3, with 10 bases identical to TRBD2. CDR3 length equals 15 residues. J was trimmed by 4 bases and V by 4 bases; bases with no gene match: 5. From germline, CDR1 is MNHEY and CDR2 SMNVEV (reference sequence). This CDR3 is CASSWASGGSDTQYF. Written as DNA, the CDR3 is TGTGCCAGCAGTTGGGCTAGCGGGGGTTCAGATACGCAGTATTTT.

The rearrangement uses TRBV9 and TRBJ1-2; TRBD1 matches at 9 bases. The CDR3 loop spans 19 amino acids. From germline, CDR1 is SGDLS and CDR2 YYNGEE. Trimming cost V 4 bases and J 8 bases; bases outside gene matches: 24. This CDR3 is CASSPSIPHEGTGNSGYTF. For the CDR3, the DNA is TGTGCCAGCAGCCCATCAATTCCACACGAAGGGACAGGGAACTCCGGCTACACCTTC.

This sequence joins TRBV5-5 and TRBJ2-7; unclear D gene. The V gene lost 3 bases and the J gene lost 0 bases, with 16 bases spanning the gap. Germline V CDR1 and CDR2: SGHKS, YYEKEE (reference sequence). The CDR3 spans 16 residues. This CDR3 is CASSSEWPLSSYEQYF. The DNA for the CDR3 is TGTGCCAGCAGCTCGGAGTGGCCCCTAAGCTCCTACGAGCAGTACTTC.

The chain carries TRBV27 and TRBJ2-7; a possible D gene is TRBD2 (5 bases). Germline CDR1 reads MNHEY; CDR2 reads SMNVEV (reference sequence). V lost 6 bases and J lost 2, with 5 bases in between. This CDR3 has 11 residues. CDR3: CASSGTYEQYF. The CDR3 nucleotides read TGTGCCAGCAGCGGGACCTACGAGCAGTACTTC.

A single count supports this clone. The chain employs TRBV5-6 and TRBJ2-5, with 9 bases aligning to TRBD2. Germline-derived CDR1 and CDR2 are SGHDT and YYEEEE. CDR3 length: 15 amino acids. J gave up 2 bases and V 0 bases, and 2 bases lay outside the gene matches. DNA of the CDR3: TGTGCCAGCAGCTTGGTCCTAGCGGGACAAGAGACCCAGTACTTC. It codes for CASSLVLAGQETQYF.

This clone showed up just a few times. The rearrangement links TRBV29-1 to TRBJ1-2; no firm D call. CDR1 SQVTM and CDR2 ANQGSEA come from the germline V gene. V lost 7 bases to trimming and J lost 8 bases, with 14 bases between them. The CDR3 consists of 11 residues. The CDR3 here is CSAGNEGGYTF. DNA of the CDR3: TGCAGCGCCGGAAACGAAGGCGGCTACACCTTC.

The CDR3 spells CASSIGLRNTGELFF. Here the CDR3 DNA reads TGTGCCAGCAGTATCGGGCTTAGAAACACCGGGGAGCTGTTTTTT. This chain links TRBV28 with TRBJ2-2, with D hard to call. The CDR3 extends over 15 amino acids. Germline CDR1 MDHEN, CDR2 SYDVKM. V was shortened by 5 bases and J by 2 bases, with 12 bases between the two germline ends.

The chain combines TRBV13 with TRBJ2-1; 10 bases are shared with TRBD2. V shed 3 bases and J 0 bases; nucleotides not matched to a gene: 5. Looked up from germline, CDR1 is PRHDT and CDR2 is FYEKMQ (reference sequence). The CDR3 runs 17 residues. CDR3 DNA sequence: TGTGCCAGCAGCTTTAGCGGGAGGCAAAGCTCCTACAATGAGCAGTTCTTC. Translated, it gives CASSFSGRQSSYNEQFF.

The chain recombines TRBV9 with TRBJ1-6; the D gene is possibly TRBD1 (5 bases). Germline V lookup: CDR1 SGDLS, CDR2 YYNGEE. V lost 7 bases, J lost 10 bases, and 21 bases lay in between. This CDR3 has 15 residues. CDR3 in amino acids: CASAKELQDGSPLHF. For the CDR3, the DNA is TGTGCCAGCGCGAAAGAGCTACAGGACGGATCACCCCTCCACTTT.

The chain is built from TRBV27 and TRBJ2-5, with 8 bases that match TRBD1. The CDR3 extends over 15 amino acids. Trimming cost V 6 bases and J 4 bases; bases outside gene matches: 10. Per germline, CDR1 MNHEY and CDR2 SMNVEV (reference sequence). The CDR3 nucleotides are TGTGCCAGCAGGCTGACAGGGGCGCGATCAGAGACCCAGTACTTC. Translating gives CASRLTGARSETQYF.

This chain links TRBV5-4 with TRBJ2-2, with D perhaps given as TRBD1 or TRBD2 (5 bases each). The CDR3 is made up of 18 amino acids. Trimming cost V 4 bases and J 0 bases, with 19 bases left between them. Germline V CDR1 and CDR2: SGHNT, YYREEE (reference sequence). CDR3 sequence: CASSISGTRPANTGELFF. DNA for the CDR3: TGTGCCAGCAGCATCTCCGGGACCCGCCCCGCGAACACCGGGGAGCTGTTTTTT.

The gene calls are TRBV5-6 and TRBJ1-2; 8 bases align to TRBD1. CDR1 is SGHDT, CDR2 YYEEEE, per germline. V was pared by 4 bases and J by 1 base, with 3 bases of the junction left unmatched. This CDR3 spans 14 amino acids. CDR3 amino acids: CASSKQGVNYGYTF. As DNA, the CDR3 is TGTGCCAGCAGCAAACAGGGGGTTAACTATGGCTACACCTTC. Full variable domain (remainder filled in from reference TRBV5-6 and TRBJ1-2): DAGVTQSPTHLIKTRGQQVTLRCSPKSGHDTVSWYQQALGQGPQFIFQYYEEEERQRGNFPDRFSGHQFPNYSSELNVNALLLGDSALYLCASSKQGVNYGYTFGSGTRLTVV.

The chain carries TRBV10-2 and TRBJ2-3; D ambiguous. V was cut by 8 bases and J by 0 bases, with 12 bases left in between. Germline V lookup: CDR1 WSHSY, CDR2 SAAADI. The CDR3 runs 14 residues. The CDR3 here is CASLGQDSTDTQYF. The CDR3 nucleotides are TGCGCCAGCCTAGGGCAGGATAGCACAGATACGCAGTATTTT.

The V call is TRBV19, the J call TRBJ1-2; 11 bases are a match to TRBD1. The CDR3 loop spans 18 amino acids. In germline, CDR1 is LNHDA, CDR2 SQIVND (reference sequence). V lost 7 bases to trimming and J lost 4 bases; unmatched junction nucleotides: 17. CDR3 sequence: CASTPYSPGQGVSYGYTF. In DNA, the CDR3 is TGTGCCAGTACACCCTACTCACCGGGACAGGGGGTTTCCTATGGCTACACCTTC.

The genes are TRBV27 and TRBJ2-3; D might be TRBD2 (7 bases). Germline-derived CDR1 and CDR2 are MNHEY and SMNVEV (reference sequence). V was cut by 1 base and J by 2 bases, with 25 bases left in between. The CDR3 is 20 amino acids. The CDR3 is CASSLLGDWTGGFLTDTQYF. The CDR3 region has the DNA TGTGCCAGCAGTTTATTGGGAGATTGGACGGGGGGCTTTCTCACAGATACGCAGTATTTT.

This clone came up once. The chain carries TRBV10-3 and TRBJ2-5; TRBD2 aligns across 8 bases. The CDR3 has 17 amino acids. The germline V gene has CDR1 ENHRY and CDR2 SYGVKD. With 0 bases clipped from V and 4 bases from J, the junction kept 10 bases outside the gene matches. CDR3 nucleotide sequence: TGTGCCATCAGTGAGTCCCCGTTCGCCGGGAGGGGAGAGACCCAGTACTTC. Protein product: CAISESPFAGRGETQYF.

The chain links TRBV18 to TRBJ1-6; D not resolved. Germline CDR1 and CDR2: KGHSH and LQKENI. The ends were cut back, 3 bases at V and 7 bases at J, with 19 bases in the middle. The CDR3 spans 17 residues. The CDR3 reads CASSPVGSPTRNSPLHF. In DNA form, the CDR3 reads TGTGCCAGCTCACCGGTCGGGTCCCCGACACGGAATTCACCCCTCCACTTT.

The CDR3 protein is CASSLYLGDNSPLHF. CDR3 coding DNA: TGTGCCAGCAGCTTATACCTAGGGGATAATTCACCCCTCCACTTT. The chain uses TRBV7-9 and TRBJ1-6, with D perhaps TRBD1 (5 bases). The germline V and J ends were trimmed by 2 bases and 5 bases, with 10 bases remaining between them. This CDR3 contains 15 residues. The germline gives CDR1 SEHNR, CDR2 FQNEAQ (reference sequence).

The gene calls are TRBV4-3 and TRBJ2-7; 9 bases map to TRBD2. The CDR3 totals 16 residues. The germline CDR1 and CDR2 sequences are LGHNA and YSLEER. The ends lost 0 bases at V and 1 base at J; junction bases unmatched: 4. CDR3 residues: CASSQDAAGGSYEQYF. Written as DNA, the CDR3 is TGCGCCAGCAGCCAAGATGCGGCGGGAGGGTCCTACGAGCAGTACTTC.

V is TRBV2 and J is TRBJ2-5; D call uncertain. Germline V gives CDR1 SNHLY, CDR2 FYNNEI. The CDR3 is made up of 14 amino acids. The ends were cut back, 2 bases at V and 4 bases at J, with 11 bases in the middle. The DNA of the CDR3 is TGTGCCAGCAGTGAATCTGGTCCCGGAGAGACCCAGTACTTC. Amino acid sequence: CASSESGPGETQYF.

This chain connects TRBV18 to TRBJ2-7, with 8 nucleotides matching TRBD2. The V segment lost 3 bases and the J segment 4 bases; nucleotides outside the gene matches: 5. This CDR3 is built from 14 residues. The V gene's germline CDR1 is KGHSH and CDR2 LQKENI. CDR3 in DNA: TGTGCCAGCTCACCGGGACTAGGCCCGTACGAGCAGTACTTC. Translation: CASSPGLGPYEQYF.

The CDR3 nucleotides read TGTGCCTGGAGTGTAAGGTCCCGGGGCTATGGCTACACCTTC. Protein product: CAWSVRSRGYGYTF. The chain links TRBV30 to TRBJ1-2; no reliable D call. CDR3 size: 14 residues. Germline-derived CDR1 and CDR2 are GTSNPN and SVGIG (reference sequence). Trimming removed 0 bases from V and 4 bases from J, with 12 bases in between.